A single sample gave rise to the 7 T cell receptor beta chains below, sequenced in a study of T cell responses to AZD1222 COVID-19 vaccine. The repertoire was sequenced with immunoSEQ multiplex PCR; TCRdb's copy has only in-frame clones and lacks some. The table records about 120,000 clones, approximately 90% of them present only once. This sample comprised peripheral blood, obtained 28 days after the second AZD1222 dose. These receptors all stem from an adult who received the AZD1222 COVID-19 vaccine.

The CDR3 sequence: CASGSRRSQHF. The DNA of the CDR3 is TGTGCCAGCGGAAGCCGGAGGTCCCAGCATTTT. The rearrangement joins TRBV28 to TRBJ1-5; no definite D call. Per germline, CDR1 MDHEN and CDR2 SYDVKM. The CDR3 covers 11 residues. Trimming cost V 8 bases and J 11 bases, with 13 bases left between them.

The chain has TRBV4-1 and TRBJ1-2, with 9 bases fitting TRBD1. The CDR3 totals 14 residues. The trim removed 4 bases at V and 5 bases at J, leaving 5 bases unmatched. The V gene's germline CDR1 is MGHRA and CDR2 YSYEKL. In DNA, the CDR3 is TGCGCCAGCAGCCCCGGGACAGGGTGGTATGGCTACACCTTC. Translation: CASSPGTGWYGYTF.

With regard to this clone: Other DNA sequences in the sample encode the same CDR3. The chain employs TRBV5-6 and TRBJ1-5; no clear D. V lost 0 bases and J 4 bases, leaving 8 bases between the germline ends. Germline V CDR1 and CDR2: SGHDT, YYEEEE. The CDR3 runs to 14 residues. The CDR3 DNA follows: TGTGCCAGCAGCTTGGCCGGCGGGAATCAGCCCCAGCATTTT. This encodes CASSLAGGNQPQHF.

CDR3: CATSPGGLETQYF. The CDR3 nucleotides are TGTGCCACCTCGCCTGGGGGGCTGGAGACCCAGTACTTC. The genes are TRBV15 and TRBJ2-5; D assignment may be TRBD1 or TRBD2 (6 bases each). CDR1 LNHNV and CDR2 YYDKDF come from the germline V gene (reference sequence). The CDR3 contains 13 residues. V was shortened by 8 bases and J by 5 bases, with 15 bases between the two germline ends.

The chain links TRBV19 to TRBJ2-6; D is unclear. Looked up from germline, CDR1 is LNHDA and CDR2 is SQIVND (reference sequence). V was trimmed by 7 bases and J by 2 bases, leaving 9 bases between them. The CDR3 is 14 residues long. CDR3 residues: CASNSPPGANVLTF. In nucleotides, the CDR3 is TGTGCCAGTAACTCTCCACCTGGGGCCAACGTCCTGACTTTC.

V usage is TRBV3-1 (or the pseudogene TRBV3-2) and J usage is TRBJ1-2; weak D call: TRBD1 (5 bases). Trimming stripped 0 bases from V and 7 bases from J, with 9 bases between. The CDR3 sequence is 13 residues long. Germline CDR1 is LGHDT and CDR2 is YNNKEL (reference sequence). CDR3 sequence reads: CASSQEGAAGYTF. The CDR3 region has the DNA TGTGCCAGCAGCCAAGAAGGGGCCGCTGGCTACACCTTC.

J is TRBJ1-1 and V is TRBV14; no clear D gene. Germline V CDR1 and CDR2: SGHDN, FVKESK. Trimming took 4 bases from V and 6 from J, leaving 9 bases between them. The CDR3 has 12 amino acids. This CDR3 is CASSLGGSEAFF. DNA for the CDR3: TGTGCCAGCAGCCTAGGCGGGTCTGAAGCTTTCTTT.